The entry that follows covers one T cell receptor (beta chain) sequence. The data are from a study of T cells of healthy individuals. One entry per CDR3 protein results from TCRdb running MiXCR on the 5' RACE reads. Of fewer than 90,000 distinct CDR3 sequences in the sample, approximately 4.8% were seen once. This TCR came from a female donor in good health.

CDR3 in amino acids: CASSRLAGPSYNEQFF. CDR3 sequence (DNA): TGTGCCAGCAGCCGATTAGCGGGCCCCTCCTACAATGAGCAGTTCTTC. The rearrangement uses TRBV14 and TRBJ2-1; TRBD2 matches 7 bases. The ends lost 4 bases at V and 0 bases at J; junction bases unmatched: 6. CDR1 and CDR2 from the germline V gene are SGHDN and FVKESK. The CDR3 has 16 amino acids.